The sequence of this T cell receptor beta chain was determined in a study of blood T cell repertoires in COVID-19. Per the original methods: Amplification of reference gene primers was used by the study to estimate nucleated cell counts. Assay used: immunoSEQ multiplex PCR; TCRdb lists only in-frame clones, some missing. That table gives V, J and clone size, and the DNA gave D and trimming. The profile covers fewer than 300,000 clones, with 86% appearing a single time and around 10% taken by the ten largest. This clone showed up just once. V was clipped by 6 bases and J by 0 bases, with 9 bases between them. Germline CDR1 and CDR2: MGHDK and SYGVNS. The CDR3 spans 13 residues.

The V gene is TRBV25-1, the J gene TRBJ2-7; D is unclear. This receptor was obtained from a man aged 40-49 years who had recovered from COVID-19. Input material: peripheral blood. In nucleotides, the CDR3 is TGTGCCAGCAGCCCCGTCGGCTCCTACGAGCAGTACTTC. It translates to CASSPVGSYEQYF.